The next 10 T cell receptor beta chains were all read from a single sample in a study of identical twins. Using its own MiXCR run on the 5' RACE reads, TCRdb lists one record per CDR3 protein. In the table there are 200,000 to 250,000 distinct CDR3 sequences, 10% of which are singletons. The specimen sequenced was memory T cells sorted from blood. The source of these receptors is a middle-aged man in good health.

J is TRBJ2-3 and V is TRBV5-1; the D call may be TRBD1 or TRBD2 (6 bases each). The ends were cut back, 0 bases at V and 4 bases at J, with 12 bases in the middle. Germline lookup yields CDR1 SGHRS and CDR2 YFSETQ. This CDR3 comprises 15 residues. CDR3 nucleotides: TGCGCCAGCAGCTTGGCTCTGGGGGGCGCAGATACGCAGTATTTT. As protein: CASSLALGGADTQYF. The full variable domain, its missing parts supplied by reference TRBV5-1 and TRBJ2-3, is KAGVTQTPRYLIKTRGQQVTLSCSPISGHRSVSWYQQTPGQGLQFLFEYFSETQRNKGNFPGRFSGRQFSNSRSEMNVSTLELGDSALYLCASSLALGGADTQYFGPGTRLTVL.

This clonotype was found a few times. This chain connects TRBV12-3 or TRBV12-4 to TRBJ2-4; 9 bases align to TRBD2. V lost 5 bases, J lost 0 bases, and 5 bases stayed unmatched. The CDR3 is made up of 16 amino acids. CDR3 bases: TGTGCCAGCAGTCGCCTAGCGGGGATAGCCAAAAACATTCAGTACTTC. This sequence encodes CASSRLAGIAKNIQYF.

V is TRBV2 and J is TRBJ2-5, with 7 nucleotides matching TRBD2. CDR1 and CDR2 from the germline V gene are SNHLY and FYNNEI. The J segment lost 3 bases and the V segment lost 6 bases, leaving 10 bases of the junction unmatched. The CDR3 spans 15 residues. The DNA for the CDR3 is TGTGCCAGCAGGAAGGATCGGCGGGGGAAAGAGACCCAGTACTTC. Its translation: CASRKDRRGKETQYF. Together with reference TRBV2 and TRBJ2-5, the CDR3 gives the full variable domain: EPEVTQTPSHQVTQMGQEVILRCVPISNHLYFYWYRQILGQKVEFLVSFYNNEISEKSEIFDDQFSVERPDGSNFTLKIRSTKLEDSAMYFCASRKDRRGKETQYFGPGTRLLVL.

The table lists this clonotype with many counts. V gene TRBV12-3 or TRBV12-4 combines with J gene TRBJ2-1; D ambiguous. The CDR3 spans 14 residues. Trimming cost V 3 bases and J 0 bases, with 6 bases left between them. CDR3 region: CASSFHSSYNEQFF. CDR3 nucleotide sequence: TGTGCCAGCAGTTTCCACAGCTCCTACAATGAGCAGTTCTTC.

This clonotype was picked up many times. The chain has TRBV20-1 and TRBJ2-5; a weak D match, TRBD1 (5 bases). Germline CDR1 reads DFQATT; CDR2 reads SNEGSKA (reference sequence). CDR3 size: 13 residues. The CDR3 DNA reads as TGCAGCGGCCTGGGGCCTTTCAAGGAGACCCAGTACTTC. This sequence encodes CSGLGPFKETQYF.

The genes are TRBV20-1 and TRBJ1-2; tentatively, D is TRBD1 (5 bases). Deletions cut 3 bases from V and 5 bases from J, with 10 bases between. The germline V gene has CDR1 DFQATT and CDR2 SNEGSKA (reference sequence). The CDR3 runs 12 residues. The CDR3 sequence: CSASQGYYGYTF. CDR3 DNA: TGCAGTGCTAGTCAGGGCTATTATGGCTACACCTTC.

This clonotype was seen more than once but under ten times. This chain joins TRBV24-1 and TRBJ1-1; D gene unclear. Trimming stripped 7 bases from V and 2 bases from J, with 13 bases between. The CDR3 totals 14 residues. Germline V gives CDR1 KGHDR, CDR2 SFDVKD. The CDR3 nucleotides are TGTGCCACCAGCCGAAACCAGGTAAACACTGAAGCTTTCTTT. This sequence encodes CATSRNQVNTEAFF.

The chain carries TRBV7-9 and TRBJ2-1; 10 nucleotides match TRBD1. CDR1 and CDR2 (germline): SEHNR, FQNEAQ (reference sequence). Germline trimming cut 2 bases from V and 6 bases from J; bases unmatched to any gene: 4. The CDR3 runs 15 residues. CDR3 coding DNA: TGTGCCAGCAGCTTAACCTGGGACAGGGGCAATGAGCAGTTCTTC. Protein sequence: CASSLTWDRGNEQFF.

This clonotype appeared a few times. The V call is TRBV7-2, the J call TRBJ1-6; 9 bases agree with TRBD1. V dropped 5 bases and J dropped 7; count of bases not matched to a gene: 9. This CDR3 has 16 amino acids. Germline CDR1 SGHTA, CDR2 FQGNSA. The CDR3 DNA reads TGTGCCAGCAGCGTACAGGGGGCGCGAGTAAATTCACCCCTCCACTTT. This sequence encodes CASSVQGARVNSPLHF.

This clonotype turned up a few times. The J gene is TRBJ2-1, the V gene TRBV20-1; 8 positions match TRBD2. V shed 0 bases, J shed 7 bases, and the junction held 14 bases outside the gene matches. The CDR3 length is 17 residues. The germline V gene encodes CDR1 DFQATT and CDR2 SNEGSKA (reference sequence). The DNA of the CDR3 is TGCAGTGCTAGAGATTCGCGACTAGCGAGTGTAATGAATGAGCAGTTCTTC. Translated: CSARDSRLASVMNEQFF.